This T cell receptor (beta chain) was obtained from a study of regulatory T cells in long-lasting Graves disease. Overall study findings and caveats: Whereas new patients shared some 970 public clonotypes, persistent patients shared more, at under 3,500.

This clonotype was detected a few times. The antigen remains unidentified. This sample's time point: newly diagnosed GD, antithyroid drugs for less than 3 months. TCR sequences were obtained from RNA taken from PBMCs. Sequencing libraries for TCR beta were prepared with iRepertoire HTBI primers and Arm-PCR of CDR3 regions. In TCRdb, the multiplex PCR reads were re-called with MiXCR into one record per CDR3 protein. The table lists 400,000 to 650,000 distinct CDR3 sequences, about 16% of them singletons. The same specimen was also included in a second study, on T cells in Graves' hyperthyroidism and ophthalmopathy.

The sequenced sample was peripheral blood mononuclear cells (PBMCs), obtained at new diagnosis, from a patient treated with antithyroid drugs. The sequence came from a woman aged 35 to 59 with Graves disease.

The chain's CDR3 is CASRDGTGTSYGYTF. Here the CDR3 DNA reads TGTGCCAGTAGAGACGGTACCGGGACGAGCTATGGCTACACCTTC. The J gene is TRBJ1-2, the V gene TRBV19; the D gene is possibly TRBD1 (5 bases). The germline V gene has CDR1 LNHDA and CDR2 SQIVND (reference sequence). The germline V and J ends were trimmed by 6 bases and 4 bases, with 18 bases remaining between them. CDR3 length equals 15 residues.